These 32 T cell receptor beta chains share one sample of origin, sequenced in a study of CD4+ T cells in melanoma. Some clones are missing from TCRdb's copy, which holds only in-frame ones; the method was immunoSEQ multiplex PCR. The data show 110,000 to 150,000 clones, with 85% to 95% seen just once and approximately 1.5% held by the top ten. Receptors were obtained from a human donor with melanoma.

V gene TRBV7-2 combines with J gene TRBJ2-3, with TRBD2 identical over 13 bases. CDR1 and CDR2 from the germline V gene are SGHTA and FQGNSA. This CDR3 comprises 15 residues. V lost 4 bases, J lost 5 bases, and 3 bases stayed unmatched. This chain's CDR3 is CASSSRLAGGDTQYF. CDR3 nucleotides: TGTGCCAGCAGCTCCCGACTAGCGGGGGGAGATACGCAGTATTTT.

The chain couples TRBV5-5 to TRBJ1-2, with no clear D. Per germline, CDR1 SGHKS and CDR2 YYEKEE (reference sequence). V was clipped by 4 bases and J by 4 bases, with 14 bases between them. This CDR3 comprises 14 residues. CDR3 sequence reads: CASSPTDGIYGYTF. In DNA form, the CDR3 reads TGTGCCAGCAGCCCCACGGACGGAATCTATGGCTACACCTTC.

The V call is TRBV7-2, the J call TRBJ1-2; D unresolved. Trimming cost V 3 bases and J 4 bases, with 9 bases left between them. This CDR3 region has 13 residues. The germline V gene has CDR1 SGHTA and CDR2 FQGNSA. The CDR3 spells CASSLSGGYGYTF. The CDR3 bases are TGTGCCAGCAGCTTGAGTGGTGGCTATGGCTACACCTTC. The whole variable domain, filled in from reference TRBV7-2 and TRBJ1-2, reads GAGVSQSPSNKVTEKGKDVELRCDPISGHTALYWYRQSLGQGLEFLIYFQGNSAPDKSGLPSDRFSAERTGGSVSTLTIQRTQQEDSAVYLCASSLSGGYGYTFGSGTRLTVV.

The CDR3 region is CASSLKRGFGSYEQYF. In DNA form, the CDR3 reads TGTGCCAGCAGCTTGAAGAGGGGATTCGGCTCCTACGAGCAGTACTTC. The rearrangement uses TRBV5-6 and TRBJ2-7; the D call may be TRBD1 or TRBD2 (5 bases each). Germline V gene lookup returns CDR1 SGHDT and CDR2 YYEEEE. V lost 1 base to trimming and J lost 0 bases, with 14 bases between them. The CDR3 totals 16 residues. Based on the CDR3 plus reference TRBV5-6 and TRBJ2-7, the full variable domain is DAGVTQSPTHLIKTRGQQVTLRCSPKSGHDTVSWYQQALGQGPQFIFQYYEEEERQRGNFPDRFSGHQFPNYSSELNVNALLLGDSALYLCASSLKRGFGSYEQYFGPGTRLTVT.

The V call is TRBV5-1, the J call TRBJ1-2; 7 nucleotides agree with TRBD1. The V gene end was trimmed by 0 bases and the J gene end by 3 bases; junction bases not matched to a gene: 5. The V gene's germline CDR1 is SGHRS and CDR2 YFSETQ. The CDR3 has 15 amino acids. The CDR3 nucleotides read TGCGCCAGCAGCTTGGCTAGGGGGCCGGACTATGGCTACACCTTC. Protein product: CASSLARGPDYGYTF.

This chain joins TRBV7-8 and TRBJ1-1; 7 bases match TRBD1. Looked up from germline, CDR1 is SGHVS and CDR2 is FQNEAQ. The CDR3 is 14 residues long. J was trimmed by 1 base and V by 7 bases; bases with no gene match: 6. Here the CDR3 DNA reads TGTGCCAGCATCGCCAACAGGGGGAACACTGAAGCTTTCTTT. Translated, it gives CASIANRGNTEAFF.

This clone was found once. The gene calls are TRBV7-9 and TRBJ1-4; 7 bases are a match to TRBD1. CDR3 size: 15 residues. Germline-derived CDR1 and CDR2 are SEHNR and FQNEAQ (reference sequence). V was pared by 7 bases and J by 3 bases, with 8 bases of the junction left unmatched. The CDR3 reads CASIPPGQPNEKLFF. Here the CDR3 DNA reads TGTGCCAGCATCCCCCCGGGACAGCCTAATGAAAAACTGTTTTTT. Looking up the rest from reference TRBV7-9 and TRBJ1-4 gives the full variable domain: DTGVSQNPRHKITKRGQNVTFRCDPISEHNRLYWYRQTLGQGPEFLTYFQNEAQLEKSRLLSDRFSAERPKGSFSTLEIQRTEQGDSAMYLCASIPPGQPNEKLFFGSGTQLSVL.

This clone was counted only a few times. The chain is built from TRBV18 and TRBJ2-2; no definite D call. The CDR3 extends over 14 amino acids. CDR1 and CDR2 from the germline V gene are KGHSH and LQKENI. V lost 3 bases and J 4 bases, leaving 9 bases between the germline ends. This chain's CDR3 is CASSPSSGTGELFF. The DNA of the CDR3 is TGTGCCAGCTCACCCAGCTCCGGCACCGGGGAGCTGTTTTTT.

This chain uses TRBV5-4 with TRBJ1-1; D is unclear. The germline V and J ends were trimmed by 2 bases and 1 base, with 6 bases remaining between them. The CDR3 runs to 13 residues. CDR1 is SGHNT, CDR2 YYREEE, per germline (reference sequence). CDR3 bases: TGTGCCAGCAGCTTATACGAGAACACTGAAGCTTTCTTT. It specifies CASSLYENTEAFF.

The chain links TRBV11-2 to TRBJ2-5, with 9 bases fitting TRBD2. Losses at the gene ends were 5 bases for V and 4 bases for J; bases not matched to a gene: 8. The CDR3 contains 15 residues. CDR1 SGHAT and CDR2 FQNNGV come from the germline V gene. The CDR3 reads CASSPGVAGAETQYF. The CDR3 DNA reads TGTGCCAGCAGCCCCGGGGTAGCGGGGGCAGAGACCCAGTACTTC.

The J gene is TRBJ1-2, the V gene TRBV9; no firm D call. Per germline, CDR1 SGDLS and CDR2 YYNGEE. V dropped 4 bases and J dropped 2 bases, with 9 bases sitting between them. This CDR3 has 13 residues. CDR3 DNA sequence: TGTGCCAGCAGCCCCGACCGGAACTATGGCTACACCTTC. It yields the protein CASSPDRNYGYTF.

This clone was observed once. The CDR3 DNA follows: TGTGCCACCAGCAGAGATAAAGGGATAAATCAGCCCCAGCATTTT. Translating gives CATSRDKGINQPQHF. The chain carries TRBV15 and TRBJ1-5, with D unclear. Between the trimmed V and J ends, which lost 0 bases and 4 bases, there was a span of 10 bases. Germline CDR1 is LNHNV and CDR2 is YYDKDF (reference sequence). This CDR3 is 15 amino acids long.

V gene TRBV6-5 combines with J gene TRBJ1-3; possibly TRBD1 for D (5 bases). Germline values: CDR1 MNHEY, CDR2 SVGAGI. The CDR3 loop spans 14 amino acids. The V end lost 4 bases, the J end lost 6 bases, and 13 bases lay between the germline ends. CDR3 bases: TGTGCCAGCAGTTCGCGGGACTCACCAAACACCATATATTTT. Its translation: CASSSRDSPNTIYF.

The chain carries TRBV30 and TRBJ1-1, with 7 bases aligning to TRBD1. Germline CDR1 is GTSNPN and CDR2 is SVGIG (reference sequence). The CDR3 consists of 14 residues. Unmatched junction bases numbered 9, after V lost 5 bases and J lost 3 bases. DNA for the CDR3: TGTGCCTGGTCCCGTCCGGGACAGTACACTGAAGCTTTCTTT. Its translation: CAWSRPGQYTEAFF.

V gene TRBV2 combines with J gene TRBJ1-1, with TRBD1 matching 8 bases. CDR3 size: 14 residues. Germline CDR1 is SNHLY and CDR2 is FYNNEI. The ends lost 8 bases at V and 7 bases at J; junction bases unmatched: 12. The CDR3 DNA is TGTGCCAGCCTAAATGACAGGGGACTTAGTGAAGCTTTCTTT. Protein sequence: CASLNDRGLSEAFF.

The CDR3 DNA sequence: TGTGCCATCAGTGAAACAGCCATTGAAGCTTTCTTT. This codes for CAISETAIEAFF. The V and J genes are TRBV10-3 and TRBJ1-1, with D uncertain. The V and J ends lost 3 bases and 7 bases respectively, with 9 bases between them. CDR1 ENHRY and CDR2 SYGVKD come from the germline V gene. This CDR3 spans 12 amino acids.

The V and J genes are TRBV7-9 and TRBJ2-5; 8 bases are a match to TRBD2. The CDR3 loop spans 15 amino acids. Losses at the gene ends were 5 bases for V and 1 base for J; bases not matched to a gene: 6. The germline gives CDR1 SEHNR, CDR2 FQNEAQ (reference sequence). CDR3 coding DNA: TGTGCCAGCAGCCCACAGCGGGGGCCCCAAGAGACCCAGTACTTC. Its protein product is CASSPQRGPQETQYF.

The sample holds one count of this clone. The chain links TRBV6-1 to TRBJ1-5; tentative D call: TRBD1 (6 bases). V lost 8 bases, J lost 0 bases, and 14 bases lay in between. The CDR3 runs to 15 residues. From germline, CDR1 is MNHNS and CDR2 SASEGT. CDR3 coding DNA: TGTGCCAGCCGGAAAGGGGGGCTTAGCAATCAGCCCCAGCATTTT. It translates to CASRKGGLSNQPQHF.

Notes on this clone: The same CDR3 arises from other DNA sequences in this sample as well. The CDR3 spells CASSEEGTGNEKLFF. CDR3 coding DNA: TGTGCCAGCAGTGAGGAGGGGACAGGGAATGAAAAACTGTTTTTT. The genes are TRBV6-1 and TRBJ1-4, with TRBD1 identical over 9 bases. Germline V lookup: CDR1 MNHNS, CDR2 SASEGT. This CDR3 contains 15 residues. V gave up 3 bases and J gave up 5 bases; unmatched junction bases: 4.

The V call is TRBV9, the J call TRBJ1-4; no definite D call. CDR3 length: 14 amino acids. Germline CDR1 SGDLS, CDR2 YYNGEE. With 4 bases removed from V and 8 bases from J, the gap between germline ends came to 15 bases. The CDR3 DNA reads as TGTGCCAGCAGCCCCCGGGGTGTGGACGAAAAACTGTTTTTT. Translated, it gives CASSPRGVDEKLFF.

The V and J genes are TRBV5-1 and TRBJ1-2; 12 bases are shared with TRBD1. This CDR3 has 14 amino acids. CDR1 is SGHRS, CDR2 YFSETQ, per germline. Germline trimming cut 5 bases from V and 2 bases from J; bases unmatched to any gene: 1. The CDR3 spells CASRGTGGNYGYTF. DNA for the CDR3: TGCGCCAGCAGAGGGACAGGGGGCAACTATGGCTACACCTTC.

CDR3 amino acids: CASSYSKGSQETQYF. The CDR3 coding sequence is TGTGCCAGCAGTTACTCGAAGGGCAGTCAAGAGACCCAGTACTTC. The chain has TRBV6-5 and TRBJ2-5, with D hard to call. The CDR3 spans 15 residues. V was cut by 0 bases and J by 2 bases, with 10 bases left in between. From germline, CDR1 is MNHEY and CDR2 SVGAGI.

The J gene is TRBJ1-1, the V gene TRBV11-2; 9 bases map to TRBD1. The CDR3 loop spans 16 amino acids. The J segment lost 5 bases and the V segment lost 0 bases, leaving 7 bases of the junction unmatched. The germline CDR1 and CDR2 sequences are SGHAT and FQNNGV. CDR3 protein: CASSLDQGTGWTEAFF. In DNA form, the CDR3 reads TGTGCCAGCAGCTTAGATCAAGGGACAGGGTGGACTGAAGCTTTCTTT.

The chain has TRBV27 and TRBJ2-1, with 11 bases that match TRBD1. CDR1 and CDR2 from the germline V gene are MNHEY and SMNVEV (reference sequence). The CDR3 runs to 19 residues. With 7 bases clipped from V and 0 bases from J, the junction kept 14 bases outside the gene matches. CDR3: CASTPVGQGAERSYNEQFF. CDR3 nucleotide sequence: TGTGCCAGCACCCCCGTTGGACAGGGGGCAGAACGCTCCTACAATGAGCAGTTCTTC.

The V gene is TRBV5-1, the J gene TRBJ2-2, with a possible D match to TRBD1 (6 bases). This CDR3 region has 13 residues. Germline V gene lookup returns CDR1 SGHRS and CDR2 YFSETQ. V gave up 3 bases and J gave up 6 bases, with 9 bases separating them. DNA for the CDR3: TGCGCCAGCAGCTACAGGGTCCCCGGGGAGCTGTTTTTT. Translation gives CASSYRVPGELFF.

The CDR3 nucleotides read TGCGCCAGCAGTCTAACAGGGTTGGTCTACGAGCAGTACTTC. Translated, it gives CASSLTGLVYEQYF. The rearrangement uses TRBV5-1 and TRBJ2-7; weak D call: TRBD1 (6 bases). Germline lookup yields CDR1 SGHRS and CDR2 YFSETQ. The CDR3 runs to 14 residues. V shed 5 bases and J shed 3 bases, with 15 bases lying between them.

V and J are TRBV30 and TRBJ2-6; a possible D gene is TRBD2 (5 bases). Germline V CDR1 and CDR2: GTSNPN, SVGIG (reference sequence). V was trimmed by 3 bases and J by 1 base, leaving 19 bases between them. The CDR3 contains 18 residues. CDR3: CAWRTPGSTSSGANVLTF. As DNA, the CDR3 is TGTGCCTGGAGGACCCCGGGGTCAACATCATCTGGGGCCAACGTCCTGACTTTC. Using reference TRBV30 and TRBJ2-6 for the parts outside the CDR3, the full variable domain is SQTIHQWPATLVQPVGSPLSLECTVEGTSNPNLYWYRQAAGRGLQLLFYSVGIGQISSEVPQNLSASRPQDRQFILSSKKLLLSDSGFYLCAWRTPGSTSSGANVLTFGAGSRLTVL.

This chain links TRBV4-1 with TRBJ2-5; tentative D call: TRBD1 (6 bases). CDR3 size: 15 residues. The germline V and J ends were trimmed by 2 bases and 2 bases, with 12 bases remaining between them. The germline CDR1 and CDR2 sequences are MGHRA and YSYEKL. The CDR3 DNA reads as TGCGCCAGCAGCCAACCCCTGGGGGCACAAGAGACCCAGTACTTC. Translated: CASSQPLGAQETQYF.

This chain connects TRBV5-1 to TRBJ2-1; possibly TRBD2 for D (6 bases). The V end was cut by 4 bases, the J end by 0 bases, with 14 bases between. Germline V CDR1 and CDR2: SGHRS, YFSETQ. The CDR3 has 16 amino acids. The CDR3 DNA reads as TGCGCCAGCAGCCCGGCCGGAGGGATCTCCTACAATGAGCAGTTCTTC. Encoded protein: CASSPAGGISYNEQFF.

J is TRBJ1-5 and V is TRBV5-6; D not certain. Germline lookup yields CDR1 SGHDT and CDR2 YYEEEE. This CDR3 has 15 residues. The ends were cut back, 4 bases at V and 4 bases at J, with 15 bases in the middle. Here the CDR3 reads CASSAQRGKNQPQHF. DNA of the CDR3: TGTGCCAGCAGCGCACAGAGAGGGAAAAATCAGCCCCAGCATTTT.

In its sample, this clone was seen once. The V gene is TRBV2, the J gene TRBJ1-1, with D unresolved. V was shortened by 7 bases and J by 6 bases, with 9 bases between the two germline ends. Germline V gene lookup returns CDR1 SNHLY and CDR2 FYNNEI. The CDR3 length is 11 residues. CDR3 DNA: TGTGCCAGCATTTTAATCGCTGAAGCTTTCTTT. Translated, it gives CASILIAEAFF.

In nucleotides, the CDR3 is TGTGCCAGCAGTTATGATGGGGGTACAGACACCATATATTTT. Residues: CASSYDGGTDTIYF. This sequence joins TRBV6-5 and TRBJ1-3; weak D call: TRBD1 (5 bases). The CDR3 totals 14 residues. The V end was cut by 3 bases, the J end by 8 bases, with 14 bases between. The germline V gene encodes CDR1 MNHEY and CDR2 SVGAGI.